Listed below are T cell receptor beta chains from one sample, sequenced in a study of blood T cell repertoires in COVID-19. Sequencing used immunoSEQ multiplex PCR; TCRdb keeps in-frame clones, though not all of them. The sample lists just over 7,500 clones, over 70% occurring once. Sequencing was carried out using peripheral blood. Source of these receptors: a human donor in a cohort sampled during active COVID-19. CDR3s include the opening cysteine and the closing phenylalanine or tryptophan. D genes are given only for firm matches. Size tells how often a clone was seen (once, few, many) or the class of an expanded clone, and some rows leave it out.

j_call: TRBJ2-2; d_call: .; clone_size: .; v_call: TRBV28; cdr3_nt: TGTGCCAGCAGTCCCCCCCGGGGGAAAAACACCGGGGAGCTGTTTTTT; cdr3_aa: CASSPPRGKNTGELFF
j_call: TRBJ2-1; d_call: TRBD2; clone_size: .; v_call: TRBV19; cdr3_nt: TGTGCCAGTAGTCCCTTAGGGGGGGGGACTAGAGTGGGTGAGCAGTTCTTC; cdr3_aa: CASSPLGGGTRVGEQFF
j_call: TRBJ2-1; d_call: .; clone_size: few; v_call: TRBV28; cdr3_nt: TGTGCCAGCAGTTTCGATAAACCCGGACAGTCCAATGAGCAGTTCTTC; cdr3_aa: CASSFDKPGQSNEQFF
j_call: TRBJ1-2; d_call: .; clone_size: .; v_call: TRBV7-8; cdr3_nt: TGTGCCAGCAGCTTAGCCGCGGGTCCGCGCCCCTCTGGCTACACCTTC; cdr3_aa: CASSLAAGPRPSGYTF
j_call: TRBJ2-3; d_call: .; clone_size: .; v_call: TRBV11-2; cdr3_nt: TGTGCCAGCAGCTTCTCAGCGTACGGACTAGATACGCAGTATTTT; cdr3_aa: CASSFSAYGLDTQYF
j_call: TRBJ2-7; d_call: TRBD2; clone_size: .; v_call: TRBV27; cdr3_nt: TGTGCCAGCAGTTTATATAGCGGGAGCGTCCGAGACGAGCAGTACTTC; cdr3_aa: CASSLYSGSVRDEQYF
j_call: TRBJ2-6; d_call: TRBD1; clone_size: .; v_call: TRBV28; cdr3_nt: TGTGCCAGCAGTCCCGGGACAGACACTGGGGCCAACGTCCTGACTTTC; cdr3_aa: CASSPGTDTGANVLTF
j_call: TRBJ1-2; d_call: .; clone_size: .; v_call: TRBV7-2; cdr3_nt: TGTGCCAGCAGCTTAAGAGGGGGGGGCGCGATGATTGTCTACACCTTC; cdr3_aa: CASSLRGGGAMIVYTF
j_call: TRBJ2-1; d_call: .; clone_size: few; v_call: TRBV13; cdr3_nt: TGTGCCAGCAGCTTCGAGGGGGGGCACAATGAGCAGTTCTTC; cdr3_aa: CASSFEGGHNEQFF
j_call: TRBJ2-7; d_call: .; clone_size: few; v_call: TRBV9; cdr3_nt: TGTGCCAGCAGCACCCACGGGGTGGACGAGCAGTACTTC; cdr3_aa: CASSTHGVDEQYF
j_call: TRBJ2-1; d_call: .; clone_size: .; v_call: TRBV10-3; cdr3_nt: TGTGCCACCTCCGCCGGCAATGAGCAGTTCTTC; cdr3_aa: CATSAGNEQFF
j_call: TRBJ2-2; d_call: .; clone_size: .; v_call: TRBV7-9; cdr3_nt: TGTGCCAGCAGCGGCGGGTGGGGCACCGGGGAGCTGTTTTTT; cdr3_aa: CASSGGWGTGELFF
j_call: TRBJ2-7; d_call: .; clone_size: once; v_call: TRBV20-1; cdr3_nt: TGCAGTGCTAGTTCGGGCTCCTACGAGCAGTACTTC; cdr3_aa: CSASSGSYEQYF
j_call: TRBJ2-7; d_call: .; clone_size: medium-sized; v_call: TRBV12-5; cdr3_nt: TGTGCTAGTGCCTTGGGGGGACGAGGATCCTACGAGCAGTACTTC; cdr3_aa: CASALGGRGSYEQYF
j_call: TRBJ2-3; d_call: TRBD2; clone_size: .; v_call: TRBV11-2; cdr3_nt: TGTGCCAGCACAGGAGCGGGAGAGAAAGATACGCAGTATTTT; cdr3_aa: CASTGAGEKDTQYF
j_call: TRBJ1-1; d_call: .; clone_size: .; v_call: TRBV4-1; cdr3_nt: TGCGCCAGCAGCCAAGGTGGGCAGGGCGGCACTGAAGCTTTCTTT; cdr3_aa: CASSQGGQGGTEAFF
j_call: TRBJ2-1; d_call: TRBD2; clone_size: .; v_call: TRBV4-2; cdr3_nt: TGTGCCAGCAGCCTTCGACTAGCTGGAAGGAGCTCCTACAATGAGCAGTTCTTC; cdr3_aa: CASSLRLAGRSSYNEQFF
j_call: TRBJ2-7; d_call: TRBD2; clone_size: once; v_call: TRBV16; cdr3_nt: TGTGCCAGCAGCCAAGCCGGGGGGGAGCAGTACTTC; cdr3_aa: CASSQAGGEQYF
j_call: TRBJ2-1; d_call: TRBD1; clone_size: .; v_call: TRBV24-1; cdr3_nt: TGTGCCACCAGTGCCATGGACAGGGGCCATGAGCAGTTCTTC; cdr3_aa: CATSAMDRGHEQFF
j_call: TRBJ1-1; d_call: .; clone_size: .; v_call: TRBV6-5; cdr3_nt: TGTGCCAGCAGTTACCGGTACAACACTGAAGCTTTCTTT; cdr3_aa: CASSYRYNTEAFF
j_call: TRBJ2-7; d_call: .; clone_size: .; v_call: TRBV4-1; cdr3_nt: TGCGCCAGCAGCCAAGAAGCTAGCATCTCCTACGAGCAGTACTTC; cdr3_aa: CASSQEASISYEQYF
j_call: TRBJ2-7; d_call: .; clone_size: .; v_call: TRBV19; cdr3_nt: TGTGCCAGTAGTATATACGGGAGCTCCTACGAGCAGTACTTC; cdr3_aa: CASSIYGSSYEQYF
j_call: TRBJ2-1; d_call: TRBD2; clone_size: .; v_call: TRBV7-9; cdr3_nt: TGTGCCAGCAGCTTAGGAACTAGCGGACCTACCTACAATGAGCAGTTCTTC; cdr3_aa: CASSLGTSGPTYNEQFF
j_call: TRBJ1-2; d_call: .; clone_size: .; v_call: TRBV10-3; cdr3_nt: TGTGCCATCAGTCGGATAGACAGCCAGGTCCATCATGGCTACACCTTC; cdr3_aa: CAISRIDSQVHHGYTF
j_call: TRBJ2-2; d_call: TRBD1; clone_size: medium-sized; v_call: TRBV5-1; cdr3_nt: TGCGCCAAATGGACAGGGGCTGCCGGGGAGCTGTTTTTT; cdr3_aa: CAKWTGAAGELFF
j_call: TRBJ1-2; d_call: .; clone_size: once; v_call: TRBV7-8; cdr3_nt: TGTGCCAGCAGCCGACGGGGCGGGGGAGGCTACACCTTC; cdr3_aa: CASSRRGGGGYTF
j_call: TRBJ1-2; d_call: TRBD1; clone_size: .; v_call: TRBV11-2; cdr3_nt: TGTGCCAGCAGCCGAATAGGACAGGGAAATTTCTATGGCTACACCTTC; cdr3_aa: CASSRIGQGNFYGYTF
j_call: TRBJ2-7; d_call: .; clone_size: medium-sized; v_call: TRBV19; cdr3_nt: TGTGCCAGTAGTATGAGGGGGGGAGACGAGCAGTACTTC; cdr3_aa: CASSMRGGDEQYF
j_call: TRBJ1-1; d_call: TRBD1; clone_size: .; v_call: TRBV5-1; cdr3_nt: TGCGCCAGCAGCTTGGGACAGGGAGGTACTGAAGCTTTCTTT; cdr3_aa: CASSLGQGGTEAFF
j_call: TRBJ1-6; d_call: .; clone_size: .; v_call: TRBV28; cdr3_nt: TGTGCCAGCAGTGGGAGCTCCTATAATTCACCCCTCCACTTT; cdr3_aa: CASSGSSYNSPLHF
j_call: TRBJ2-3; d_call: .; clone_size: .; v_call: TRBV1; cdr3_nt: TGCACCAGCAGCCAAGATTCACCGGGACTAGCGGGCACAGATACGCAGTATTTT; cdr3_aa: CTSSQDSPGLAGTDTQYF
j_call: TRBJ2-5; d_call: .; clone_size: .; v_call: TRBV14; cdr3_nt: TGTGCCAGCAGCCTTCATATAGGAGGGGCGGAGACCCAGTACTTC; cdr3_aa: CASSLHIGGAETQYF
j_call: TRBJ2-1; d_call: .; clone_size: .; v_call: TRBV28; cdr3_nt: TGTGCCAGCAGGAAACTTACACAGCCCAATGAGCAGTTCTTC; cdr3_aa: CASRKLTQPNEQFF
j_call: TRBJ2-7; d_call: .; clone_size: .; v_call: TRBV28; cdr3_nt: TGTGCCAGCAGTTTTCCCCACGGGTGGAGCTCCTACGAGCAGTACTTC; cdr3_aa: CASSFPHGWSSYEQYF
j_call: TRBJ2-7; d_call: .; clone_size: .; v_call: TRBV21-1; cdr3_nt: TGTGCCAGCAGCCAGCCGAGCAGGGAGCAGTACTTC; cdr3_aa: CASSQPSREQYF
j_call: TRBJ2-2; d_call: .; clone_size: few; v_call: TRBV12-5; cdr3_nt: TGTGCTAGTGGCAATAGCGGAGTTGGGGAGCTGTTTTTT; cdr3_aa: CASGNSGVGELFF
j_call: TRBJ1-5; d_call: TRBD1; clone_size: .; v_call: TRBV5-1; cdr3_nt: TGCGCCAGCAGCTGGACAGGGGGAAATCAGCCCCAGCATTTT; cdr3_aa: CASSWTGGNQPQHF
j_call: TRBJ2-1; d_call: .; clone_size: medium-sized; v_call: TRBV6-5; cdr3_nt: TGTGCCAGCAGGCTACGGGACACGAGACCCAATGAGCAGTTCTTC; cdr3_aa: CASRLRDTRPNEQFF
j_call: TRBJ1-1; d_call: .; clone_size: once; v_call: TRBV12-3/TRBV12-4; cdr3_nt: TGTGCCAGCAGCCCCGACATGAACACTGAAGCTTTCTTT; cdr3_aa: CASSPDMNTEAFF
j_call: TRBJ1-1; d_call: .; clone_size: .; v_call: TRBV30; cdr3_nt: TGTGCCTGGAGTGTAAACATTATGAACACTGAAGCTTTCTTT; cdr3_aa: CAWSVNIMNTEAFF
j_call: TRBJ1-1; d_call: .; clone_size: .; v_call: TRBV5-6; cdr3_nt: TGTGCCAGCAGCCTCTGGGGGGTGGAGGATGAAGCTTTCTTT; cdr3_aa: CASSLWGVEDEAFF
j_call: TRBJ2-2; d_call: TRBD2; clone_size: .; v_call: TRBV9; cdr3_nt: TGTGCCAGCAGCGTTGGCGTGGGCGGGAGCCTCGGCACCGGGGAGCTGTTTTTT; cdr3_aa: CASSVGVGGSLGTGELFF
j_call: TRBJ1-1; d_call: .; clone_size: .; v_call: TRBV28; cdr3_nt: TGTGCCAGCAGTTCGGGAGTACCGAACACTGAAGCTTTCTTT; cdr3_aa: CASSSGVPNTEAFF
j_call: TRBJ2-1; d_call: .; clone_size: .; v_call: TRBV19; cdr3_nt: TGTGCCAGTAGTATGGTCGGAGATTACAATGAGCAGTTCTTC; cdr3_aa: CASSMVGDYNEQFF
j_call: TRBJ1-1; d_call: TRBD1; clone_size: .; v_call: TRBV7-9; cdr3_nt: TGTGCCAGCAGCTCTGACAGGGTGTATAGGAGGAACACTGAAGCTTTCTTT; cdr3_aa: CASSSDRVYRRNTEAFF
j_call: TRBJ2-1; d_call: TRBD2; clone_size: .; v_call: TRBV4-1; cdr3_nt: TGCGCCAGCAGCCAAGACTTAGGGGGACTAGCGGGGTACAATGAGCAGTTCTTC; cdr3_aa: CASSQDLGGLAGYNEQFF
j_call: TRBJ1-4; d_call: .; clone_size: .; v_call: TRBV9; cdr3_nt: TGTGCCAGCAGCGTGACGGGGGAGGATGAAAAACTGTTTTTT; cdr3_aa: CASSVTGEDEKLFF
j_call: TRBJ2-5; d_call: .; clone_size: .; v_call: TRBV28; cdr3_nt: TGTGCCAGCAGTTTAGCCCGACGGGAGAAAGAGACCCAGTACTTC; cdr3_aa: CASSLARREKETQYF
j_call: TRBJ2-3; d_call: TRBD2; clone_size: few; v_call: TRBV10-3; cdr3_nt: TGTGCCACCGGCTGGACTAGCGGGAGGTCAGATACGCAGTATTTT; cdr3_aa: CATGWTSGRSDTQYF
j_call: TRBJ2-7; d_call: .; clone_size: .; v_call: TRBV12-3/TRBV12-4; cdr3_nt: TGTGCCAGCAGTTTTTCAGGGCACGAGCAGTACTTC; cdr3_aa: CASSFSGHEQYF
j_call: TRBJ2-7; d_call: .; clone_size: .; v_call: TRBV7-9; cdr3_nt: TGTGCCAGCAGCTCGATTAGTTACGAGCAGTACTTC; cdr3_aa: CASSSISYEQYF